This TCR beta chain was observed in a study of blood T cell repertoires in COVID-19. The CDR3 sequence is 16 residues long. Germline V gene sequence: CDR1 LGHNA, CDR2 YSLEER. V dropped 0 bases and J dropped 4 bases, with 13 bases sitting between them. The repertoire was sequenced with immunoSEQ multiplex PCR; TCRdb's copy has only in-frame clones and lacks some. This sample has under 350,000 clones, with 83% found just once. This clone was observed a single time. V usage is TRBV4-3 and J usage is TRBJ2-1, with a tentative D call TRBD1 (7 bases). The TCR was taken from a woman in her 50s who had recovered from COVID-19. The sequenced sample was peripheral blood. The CDR3 loop reads CASSQDVQGGYNEQFF. Written as DNA, the CDR3 is TGCGCCAGCAGCCAAGATGTGCAGGGGGGATACAATGAGCAGTTCTTC.